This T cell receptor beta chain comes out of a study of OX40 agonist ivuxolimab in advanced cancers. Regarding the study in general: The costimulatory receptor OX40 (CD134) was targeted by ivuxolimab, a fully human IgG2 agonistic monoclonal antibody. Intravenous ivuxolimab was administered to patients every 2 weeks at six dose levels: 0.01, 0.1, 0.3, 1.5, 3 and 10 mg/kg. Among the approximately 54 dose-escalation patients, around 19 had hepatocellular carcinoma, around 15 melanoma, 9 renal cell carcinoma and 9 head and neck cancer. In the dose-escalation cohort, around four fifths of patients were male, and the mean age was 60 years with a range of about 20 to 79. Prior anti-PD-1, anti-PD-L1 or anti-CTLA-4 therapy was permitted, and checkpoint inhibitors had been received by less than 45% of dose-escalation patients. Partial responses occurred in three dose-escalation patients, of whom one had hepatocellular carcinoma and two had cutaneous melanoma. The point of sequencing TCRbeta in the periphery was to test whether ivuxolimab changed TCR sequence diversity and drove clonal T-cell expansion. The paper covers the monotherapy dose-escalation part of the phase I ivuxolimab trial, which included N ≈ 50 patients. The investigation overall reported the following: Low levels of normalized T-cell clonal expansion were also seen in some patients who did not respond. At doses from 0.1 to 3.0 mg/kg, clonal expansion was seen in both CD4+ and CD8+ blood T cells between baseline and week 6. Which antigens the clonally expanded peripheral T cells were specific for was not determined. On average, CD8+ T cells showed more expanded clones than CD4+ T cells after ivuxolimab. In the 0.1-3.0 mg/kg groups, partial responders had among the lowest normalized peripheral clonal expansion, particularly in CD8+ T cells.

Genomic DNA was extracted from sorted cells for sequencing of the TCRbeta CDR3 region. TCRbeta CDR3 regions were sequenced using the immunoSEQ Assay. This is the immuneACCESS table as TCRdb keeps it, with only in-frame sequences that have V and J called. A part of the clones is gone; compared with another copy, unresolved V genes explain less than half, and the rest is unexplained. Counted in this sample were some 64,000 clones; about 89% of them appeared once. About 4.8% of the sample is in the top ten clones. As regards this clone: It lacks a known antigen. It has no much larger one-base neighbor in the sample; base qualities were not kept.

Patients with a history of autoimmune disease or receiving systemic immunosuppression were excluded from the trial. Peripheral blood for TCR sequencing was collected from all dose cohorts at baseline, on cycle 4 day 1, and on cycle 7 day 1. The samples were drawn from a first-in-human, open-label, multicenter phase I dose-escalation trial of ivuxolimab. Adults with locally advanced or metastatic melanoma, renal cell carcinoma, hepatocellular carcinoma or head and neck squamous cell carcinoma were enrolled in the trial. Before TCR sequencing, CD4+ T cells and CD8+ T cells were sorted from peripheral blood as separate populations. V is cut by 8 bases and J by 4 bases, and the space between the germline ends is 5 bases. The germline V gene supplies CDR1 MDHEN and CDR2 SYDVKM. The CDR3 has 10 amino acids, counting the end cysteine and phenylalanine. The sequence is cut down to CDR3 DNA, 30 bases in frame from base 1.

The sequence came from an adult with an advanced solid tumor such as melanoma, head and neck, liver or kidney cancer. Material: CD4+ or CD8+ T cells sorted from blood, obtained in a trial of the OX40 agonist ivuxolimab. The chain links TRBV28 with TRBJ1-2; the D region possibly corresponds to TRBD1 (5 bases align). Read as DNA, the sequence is TGTGCCAGCGGGGGCTATGGCTACACCTTC. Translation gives CASGGYGYTF.